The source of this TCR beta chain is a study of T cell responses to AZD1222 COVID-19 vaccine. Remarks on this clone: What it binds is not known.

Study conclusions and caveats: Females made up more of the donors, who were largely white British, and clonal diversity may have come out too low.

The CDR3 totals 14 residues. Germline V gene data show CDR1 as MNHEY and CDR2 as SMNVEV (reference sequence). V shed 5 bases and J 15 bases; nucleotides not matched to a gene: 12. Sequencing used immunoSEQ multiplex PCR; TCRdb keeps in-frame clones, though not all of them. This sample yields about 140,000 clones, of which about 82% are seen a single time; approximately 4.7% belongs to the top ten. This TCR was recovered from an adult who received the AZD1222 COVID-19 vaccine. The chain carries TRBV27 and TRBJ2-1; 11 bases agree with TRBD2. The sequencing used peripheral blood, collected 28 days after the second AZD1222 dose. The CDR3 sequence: CASSQTTSGALGFF. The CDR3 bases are TGTGCCAGCAGTCAAACGACTAGCGGGGCCCTAGGGTTCTTC.